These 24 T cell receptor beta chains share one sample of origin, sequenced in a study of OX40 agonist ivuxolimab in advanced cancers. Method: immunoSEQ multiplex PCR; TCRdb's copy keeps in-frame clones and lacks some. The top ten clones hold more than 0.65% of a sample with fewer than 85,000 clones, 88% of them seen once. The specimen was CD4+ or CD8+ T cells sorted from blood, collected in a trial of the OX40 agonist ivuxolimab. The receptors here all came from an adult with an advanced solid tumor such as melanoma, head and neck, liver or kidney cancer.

The CDR3, as DNA: TGCGCCAGCAGCCGCAAGCTGGAAGATGAAAAACTGTTTTTT. It encodes CASSRKLEDEKLFF. The chain links TRBV4-1 to TRBJ1-4; no definite D call. This CDR3 comprises 14 residues. Trimming shortened V by 4 bases and J by 6 bases, and 12 bases separated the two germline ends. The germline V gene encodes CDR1 MGHRA and CDR2 YSYEKL.

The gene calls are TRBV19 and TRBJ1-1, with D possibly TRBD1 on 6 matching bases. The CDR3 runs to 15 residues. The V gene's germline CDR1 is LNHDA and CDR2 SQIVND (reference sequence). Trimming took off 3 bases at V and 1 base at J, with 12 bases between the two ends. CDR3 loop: CASSIRGARNTEAFF. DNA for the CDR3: TGTGCCAGTAGTATCCGGGGGGCACGGAACACTGAAGCTTTCTTT.

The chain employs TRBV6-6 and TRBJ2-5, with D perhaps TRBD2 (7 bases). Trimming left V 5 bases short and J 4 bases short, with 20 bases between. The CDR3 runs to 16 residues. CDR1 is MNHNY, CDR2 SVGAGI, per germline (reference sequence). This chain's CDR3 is CASSLRGGGGAETQYF. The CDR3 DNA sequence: TGTGCCAGCAGTCTCAGGGGTGGCGGGGGAGCAGAGACCCAGTACTTC.

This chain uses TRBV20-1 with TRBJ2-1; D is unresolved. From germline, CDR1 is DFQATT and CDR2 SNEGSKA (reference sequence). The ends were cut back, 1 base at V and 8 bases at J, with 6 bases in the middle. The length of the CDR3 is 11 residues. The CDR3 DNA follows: TGCAGTGCTAGAGTAAACCATGAGCAGTTCTTC. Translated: CSARVNHEQFF.

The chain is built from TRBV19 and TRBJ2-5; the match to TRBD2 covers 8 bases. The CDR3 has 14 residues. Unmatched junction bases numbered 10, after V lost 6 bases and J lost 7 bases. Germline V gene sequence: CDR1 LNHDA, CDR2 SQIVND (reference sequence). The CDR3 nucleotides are TGTGCCAGTAGCCCTCCCGGACTAGCTAGGACCCAGTACTTC. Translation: CASSPPGLARTQYF.

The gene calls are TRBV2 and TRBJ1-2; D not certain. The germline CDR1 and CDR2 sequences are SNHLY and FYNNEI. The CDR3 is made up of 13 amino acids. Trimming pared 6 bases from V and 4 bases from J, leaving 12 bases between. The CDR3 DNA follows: TGTGCCAGCAGCGGGGATTCGGCCTATGGCTACACCTTC. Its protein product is CASSGDSAYGYTF.

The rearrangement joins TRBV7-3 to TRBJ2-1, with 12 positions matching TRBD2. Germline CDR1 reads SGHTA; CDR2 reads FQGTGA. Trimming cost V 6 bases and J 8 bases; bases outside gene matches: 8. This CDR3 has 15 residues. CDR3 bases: TGTGCCAGCAGACGAGGACTAGCGGGGCCAGATGAGCAGTTCTTC. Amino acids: CASRRGLAGPDEQFF.

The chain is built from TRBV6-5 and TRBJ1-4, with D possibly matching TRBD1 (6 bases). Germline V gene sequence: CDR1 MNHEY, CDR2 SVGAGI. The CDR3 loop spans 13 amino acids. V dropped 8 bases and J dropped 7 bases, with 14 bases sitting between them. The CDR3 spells CASGGGLGEKLFF. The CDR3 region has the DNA TGTGCCAGCGGGGGGGGGCTCGGTGAAAAACTGTTTTTT.

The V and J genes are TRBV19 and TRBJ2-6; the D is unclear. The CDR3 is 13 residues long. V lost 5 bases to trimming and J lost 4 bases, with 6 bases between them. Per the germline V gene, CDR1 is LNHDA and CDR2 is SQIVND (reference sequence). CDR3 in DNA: TGTGCCAGTAGTCTTCGAGGGGCCAACGTCCTGACTTTC. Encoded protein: CASSLRGANVLTF. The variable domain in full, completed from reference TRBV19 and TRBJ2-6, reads DGGITQSPKYLFRKEGQNVTLSCEQNLNHDAMYWYRQDPGQGLRLIYYSQIVNDFQKGDIAEGYSVSREKKESFPLTVTSAQKNPTAFYLCASSLRGANVLTFGAGSRLTVL.

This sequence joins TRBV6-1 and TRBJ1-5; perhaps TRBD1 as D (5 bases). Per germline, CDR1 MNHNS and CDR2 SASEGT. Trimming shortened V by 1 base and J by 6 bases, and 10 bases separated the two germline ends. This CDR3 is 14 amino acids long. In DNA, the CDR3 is TGTGCCAGCAGTGAAGGGGGGGGAGGTCAGCCCCAGCATTTT. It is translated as CASSEGGGGQPQHF.

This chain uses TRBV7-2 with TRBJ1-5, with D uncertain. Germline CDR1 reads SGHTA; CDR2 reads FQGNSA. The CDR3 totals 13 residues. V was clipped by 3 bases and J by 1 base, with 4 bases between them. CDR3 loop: CASSFTSNQPQHF. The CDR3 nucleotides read TGTGCCAGCAGCTTTACAAGCAATCAGCCCCAGCATTTT.

The CDR3 here is CASSLGPPGVQETQYF. CDR3 coding DNA: TGTGCCAGCAGCTTGGGGCCCCCAGGGGTCCAAGAGACCCAGTACTTC. The chain links TRBV5-6 to TRBJ2-5; possibly TRBD1 for D (6 bases). Germline-derived CDR1 and CDR2 are SGHDT and YYEEEE. The V end was cut by 0 bases, the J end by 1 base, with 13 bases between. The CDR3 has 16 residues.

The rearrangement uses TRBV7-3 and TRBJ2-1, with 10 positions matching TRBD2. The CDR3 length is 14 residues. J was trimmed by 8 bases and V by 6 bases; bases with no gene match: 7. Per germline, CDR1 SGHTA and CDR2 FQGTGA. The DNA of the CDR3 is TGTGCCAGCAGGACTACTAGCGGGAACGATGAGCAGTTCTTC. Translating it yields CASRTTSGNDEQFF.

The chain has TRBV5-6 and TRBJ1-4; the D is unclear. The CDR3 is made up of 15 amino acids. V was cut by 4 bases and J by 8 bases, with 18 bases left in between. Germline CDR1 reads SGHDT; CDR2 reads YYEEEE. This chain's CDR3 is CASSVTGLEQEKLFF. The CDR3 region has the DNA TGTGCCAGCAGCGTAACCGGGCTTGAGCAGGAAAAACTGTTTTTT. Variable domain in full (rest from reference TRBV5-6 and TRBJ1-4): DAGVTQSPTHLIKTRGQQVTLRCSPKSGHDTVSWYQQALGQGPQFIFQYYEEEERQRGNFPDRFSGHQFPNYSSELNVNALLLGDSALYLCASSVTGLEQEKLFFGSGTQLSVL.

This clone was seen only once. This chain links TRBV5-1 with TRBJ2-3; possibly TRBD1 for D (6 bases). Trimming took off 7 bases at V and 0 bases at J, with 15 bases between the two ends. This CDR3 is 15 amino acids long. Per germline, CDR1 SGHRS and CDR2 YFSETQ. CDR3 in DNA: TGCGCCAGCTACCAAACCCAGGGGAGCACAGATACGCAGTATTTT. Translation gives CASYQTQGSTDTQYF.

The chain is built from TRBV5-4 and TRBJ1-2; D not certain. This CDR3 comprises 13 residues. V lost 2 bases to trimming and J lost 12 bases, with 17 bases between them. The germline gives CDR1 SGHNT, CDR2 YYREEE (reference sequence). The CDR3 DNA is TGTGCCAGCAGCTTCACCGGTGTTGGGTCCAACACCTTC. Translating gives CASSFTGVGSNTF. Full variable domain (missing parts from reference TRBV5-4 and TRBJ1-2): ETGVTQSPTHLIKTRGQQVTLRCSSQSGHNTVSWYQQALGQGPQFIFQYYREEENGRGNFPPRFSGLQFPNYSSELNVNALELDDSALYLCASSFTGVGSNTFGSGTRLTVV.

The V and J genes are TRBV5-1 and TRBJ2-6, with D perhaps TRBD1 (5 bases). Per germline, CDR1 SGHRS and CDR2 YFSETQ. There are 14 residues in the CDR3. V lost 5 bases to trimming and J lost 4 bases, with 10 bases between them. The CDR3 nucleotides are TGCGCCAGCAGGTCAGGGTACGGGGCCAACGTCCTGACTTTC. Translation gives CASRSGYGANVLTF. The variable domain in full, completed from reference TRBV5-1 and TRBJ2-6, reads KAGVTQTPRYLIKTRGQQVTLSCSPISGHRSVSWYQQTPGQGLQFLFEYFSETQRNKGNFPGRFSGRQFSNSRSEMNVSTLELGDSALYLCASRSGYGANVLTFGAGSRLTVL.

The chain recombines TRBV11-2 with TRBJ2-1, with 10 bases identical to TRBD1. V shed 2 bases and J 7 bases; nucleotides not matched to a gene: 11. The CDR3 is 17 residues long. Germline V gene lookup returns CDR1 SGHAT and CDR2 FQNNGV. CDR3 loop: CASSLPPGQGMGNEQFF. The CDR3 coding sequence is TGTGCCAGCAGCTTACCCCCGGGACAGGGGATGGGGAATGAGCAGTTCTTC.

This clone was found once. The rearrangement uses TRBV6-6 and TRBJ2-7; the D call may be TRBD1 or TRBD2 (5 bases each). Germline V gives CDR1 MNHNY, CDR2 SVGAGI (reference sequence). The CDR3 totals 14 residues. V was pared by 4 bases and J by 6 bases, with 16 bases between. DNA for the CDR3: TGTGCCAGCAGTTCTCCGGGACGGCGGCGCGAGCAGTACTTC. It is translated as CASSSPGRRREQYF.

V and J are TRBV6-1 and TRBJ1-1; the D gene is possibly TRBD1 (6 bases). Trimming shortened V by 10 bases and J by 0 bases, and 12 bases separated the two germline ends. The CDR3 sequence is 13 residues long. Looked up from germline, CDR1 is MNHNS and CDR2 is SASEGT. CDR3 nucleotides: TGTGCCACCATCGACAGGCTGAACACTGAAGCTTTCTTT. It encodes CATIDRLNTEAFF.

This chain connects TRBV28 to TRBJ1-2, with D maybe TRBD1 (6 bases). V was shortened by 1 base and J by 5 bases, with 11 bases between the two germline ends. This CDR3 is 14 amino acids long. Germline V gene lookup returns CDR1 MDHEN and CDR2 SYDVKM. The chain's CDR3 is CASSLSWTAYGYTF. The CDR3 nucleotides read TGTGCCAGCAGTTTATCGTGGACAGCATATGGCTACACCTTC.

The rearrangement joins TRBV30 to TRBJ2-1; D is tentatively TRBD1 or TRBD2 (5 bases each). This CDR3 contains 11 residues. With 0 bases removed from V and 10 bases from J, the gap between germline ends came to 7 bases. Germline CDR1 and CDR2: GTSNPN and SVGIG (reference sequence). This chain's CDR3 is CAWSVWDEQFF. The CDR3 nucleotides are TGTGCCTGGAGTGTATGGGACGAGCAGTTCTTC. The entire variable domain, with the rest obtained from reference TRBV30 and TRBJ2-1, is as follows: SQTIHQWPATLVQPVGSPLSLECTVEGTSNPNLYWYRQAAGRGLQLLFYSVGIGQISSEVPQNLSASRPQDRQFILSSKKLLLSDSGFYLCAWSVWDEQFFGPGTRLTVL.

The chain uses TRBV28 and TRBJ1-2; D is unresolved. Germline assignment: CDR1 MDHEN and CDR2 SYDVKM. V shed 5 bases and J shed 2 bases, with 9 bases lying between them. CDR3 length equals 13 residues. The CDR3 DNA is TGTGCCAGCAGTACCGGGGTGAACTATGGCTACACCTTC. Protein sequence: CASSTGVNYGYTF.

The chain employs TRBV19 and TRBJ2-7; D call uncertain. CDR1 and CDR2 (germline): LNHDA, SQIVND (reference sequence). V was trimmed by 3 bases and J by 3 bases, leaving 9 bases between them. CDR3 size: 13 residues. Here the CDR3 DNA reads TGTGCCAGTAGTATGGACCCCTTCTACGAGCAGTACTTC. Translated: CASSMDPFYEQYF.